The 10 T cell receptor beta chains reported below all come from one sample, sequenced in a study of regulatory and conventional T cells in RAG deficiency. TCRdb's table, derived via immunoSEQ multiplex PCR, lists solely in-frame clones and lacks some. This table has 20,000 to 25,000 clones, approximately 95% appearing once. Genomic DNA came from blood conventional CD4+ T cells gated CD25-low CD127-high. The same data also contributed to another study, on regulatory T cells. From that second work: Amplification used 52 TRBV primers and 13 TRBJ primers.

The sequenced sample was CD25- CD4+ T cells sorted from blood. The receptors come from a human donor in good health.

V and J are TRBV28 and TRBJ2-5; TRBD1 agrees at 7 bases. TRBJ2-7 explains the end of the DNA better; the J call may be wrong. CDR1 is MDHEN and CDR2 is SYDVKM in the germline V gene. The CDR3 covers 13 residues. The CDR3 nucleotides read TGTGCCAGCAGACGGGACAGCAACTACGAGCAGTACTTC. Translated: CASRRDSNYEQYF.

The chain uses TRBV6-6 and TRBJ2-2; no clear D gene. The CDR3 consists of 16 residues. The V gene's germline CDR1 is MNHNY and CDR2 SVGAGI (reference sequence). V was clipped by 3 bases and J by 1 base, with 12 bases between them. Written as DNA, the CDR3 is TGTGCCAGCAGTTATGGTCGGGTAAAGAACACCGGGGAGCTGTTTTTT. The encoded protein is CASSYGRVKNTGELFF.

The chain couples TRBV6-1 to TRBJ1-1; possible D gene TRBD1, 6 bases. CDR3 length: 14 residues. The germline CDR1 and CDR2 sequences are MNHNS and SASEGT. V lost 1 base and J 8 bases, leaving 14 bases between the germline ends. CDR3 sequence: CASSEGGRGTEAFF. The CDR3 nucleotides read TGTGCCAGCAGTGAAGGTGGCAGAGGGACAGAAGCTTTCTTT.

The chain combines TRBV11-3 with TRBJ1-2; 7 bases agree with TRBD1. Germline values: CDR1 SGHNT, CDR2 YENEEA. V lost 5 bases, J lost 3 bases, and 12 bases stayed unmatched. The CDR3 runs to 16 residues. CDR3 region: CASSTRQGAFDYGYTF. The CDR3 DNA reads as TGTGCCAGCAGCACCAGACAGGGAGCCTTTGACTATGGCTACACCTTC.

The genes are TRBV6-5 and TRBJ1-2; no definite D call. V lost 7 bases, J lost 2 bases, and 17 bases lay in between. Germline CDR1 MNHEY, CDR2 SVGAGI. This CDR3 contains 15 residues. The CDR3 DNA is TGTGCCAGCACCCTACGGAGGACCGAAAACTATGGCTACACCTTC. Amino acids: CASTLRRTENYGYTF.

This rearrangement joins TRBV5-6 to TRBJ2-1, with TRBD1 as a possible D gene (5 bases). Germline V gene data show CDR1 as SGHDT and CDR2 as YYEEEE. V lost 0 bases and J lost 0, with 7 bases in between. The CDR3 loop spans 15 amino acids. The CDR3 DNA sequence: TGTGCCAGCAGCTTGGGAGACAGCTCCTACAATGAGCAGTTCTTC. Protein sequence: CASSLGDSSYNEQFF.

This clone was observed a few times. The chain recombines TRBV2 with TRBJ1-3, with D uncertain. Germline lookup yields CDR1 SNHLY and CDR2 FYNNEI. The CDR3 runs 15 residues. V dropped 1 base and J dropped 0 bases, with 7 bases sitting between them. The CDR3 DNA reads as TGTGCCAGCAGTGAAGAACATCCCTCTGGAAACACCATATATTTT. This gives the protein CASSEEHPSGNTIYF.

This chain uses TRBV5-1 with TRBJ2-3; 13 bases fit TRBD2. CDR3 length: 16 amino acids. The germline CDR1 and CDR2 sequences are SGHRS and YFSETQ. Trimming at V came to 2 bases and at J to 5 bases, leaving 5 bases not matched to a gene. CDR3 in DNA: TGCGCCAGCAGCTTCACTAGCGGGGGGGCCATAGATACGCAGTATTTT. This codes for CASSFTSGGAIDTQYF.

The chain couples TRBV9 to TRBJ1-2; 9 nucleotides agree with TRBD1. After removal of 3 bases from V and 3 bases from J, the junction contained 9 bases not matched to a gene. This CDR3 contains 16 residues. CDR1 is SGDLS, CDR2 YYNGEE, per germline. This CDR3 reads CASSASPGQGDYGYTF. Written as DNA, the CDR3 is TGTGCCAGCAGCGCCTCCCCGGGACAGGGAGACTATGGCTACACCTTC.

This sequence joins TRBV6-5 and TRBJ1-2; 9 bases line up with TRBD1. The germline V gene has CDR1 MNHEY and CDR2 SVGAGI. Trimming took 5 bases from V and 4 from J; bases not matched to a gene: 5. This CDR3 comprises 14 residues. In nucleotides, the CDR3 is TGTGCCAGCAGTAAGACAGGGGGAGGCTATGGCTACACCTTC. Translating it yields CASSKTGGGYGYTF.